The clone carrying this T cell receptor beta chain has a count of ten or more. The antigen remains unidentified. The lymph nodes were axillary draining lymph nodes from breast cancer patients. TCRdb re-derived calls from the multiplex PCR reads in MiXCR, one entry per CDR3 protein. The table lists 150,000 to 250,000 distinct CDR3 sequences, approximately 30% of them singletons, with around 4.5% in the top ten. The record originates from a study of breast tumors, draining lymph nodes, adjacent tissues. Findings and caveats of the study: Compared with basal-like, luminal-like tumors shared significantly more repertoire with nontumor tissue. Most tumor T cells seemingly derive from lymph node, then expand in tumor. Tumors had less TCR diversity than lymph nodes, more than nontumor tissue.

The CDR3 runs 16 residues. Germline CDR1 and CDR2: SGHDT and YYEEEE. Trimming took 4 bases from V and 0 from J, leaving 14 bases between them. Sample: axillary lymph node tissue. This TCR was recovered from a female donor with breast cancer. Some clones in this sample may be carry-over from other donors' samples. V and J are TRBV5-6 and TRBJ2-1; D might be TRBD2 (5 bases). Written as DNA, the CDR3 is TGTGCCAGCAGCCGGAGGTCCCGGAGCTCCTACAATGAGCAGTTCTTC. This translates into CASSRRSRSSYNEQFF.